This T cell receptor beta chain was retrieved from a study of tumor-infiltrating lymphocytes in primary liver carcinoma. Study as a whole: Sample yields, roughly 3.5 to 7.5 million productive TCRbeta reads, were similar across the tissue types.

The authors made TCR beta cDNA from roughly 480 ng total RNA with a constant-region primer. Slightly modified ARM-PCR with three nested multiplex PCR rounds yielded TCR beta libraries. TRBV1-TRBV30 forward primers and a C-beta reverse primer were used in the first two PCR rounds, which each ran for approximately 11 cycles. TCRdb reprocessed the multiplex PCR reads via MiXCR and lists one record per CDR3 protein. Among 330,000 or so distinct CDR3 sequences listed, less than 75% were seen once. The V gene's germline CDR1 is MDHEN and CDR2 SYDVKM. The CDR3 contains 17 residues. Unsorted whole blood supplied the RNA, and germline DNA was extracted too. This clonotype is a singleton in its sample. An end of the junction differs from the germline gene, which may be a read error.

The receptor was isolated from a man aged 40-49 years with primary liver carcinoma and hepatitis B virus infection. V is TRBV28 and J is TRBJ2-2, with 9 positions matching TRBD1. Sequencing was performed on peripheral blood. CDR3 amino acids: CASSLWNRGRHTGEPFF. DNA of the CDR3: TGTGCCAGCAGTTTGTGGAACAGGGGGCGACACACCGGGGAGCCGTTTTTT.